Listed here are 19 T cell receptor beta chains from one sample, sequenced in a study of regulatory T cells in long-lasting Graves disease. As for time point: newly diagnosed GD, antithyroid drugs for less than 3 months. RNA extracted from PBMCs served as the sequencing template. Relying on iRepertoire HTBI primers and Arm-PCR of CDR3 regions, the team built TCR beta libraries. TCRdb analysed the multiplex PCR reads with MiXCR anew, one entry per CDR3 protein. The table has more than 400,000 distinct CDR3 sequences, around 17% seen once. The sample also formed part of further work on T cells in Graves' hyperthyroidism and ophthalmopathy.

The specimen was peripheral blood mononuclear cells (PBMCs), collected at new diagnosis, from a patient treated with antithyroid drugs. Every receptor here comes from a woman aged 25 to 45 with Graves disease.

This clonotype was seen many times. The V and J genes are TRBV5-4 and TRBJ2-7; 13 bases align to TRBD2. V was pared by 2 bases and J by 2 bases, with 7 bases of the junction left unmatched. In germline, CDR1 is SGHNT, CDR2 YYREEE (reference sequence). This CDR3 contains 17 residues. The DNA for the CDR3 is TGTGCCAGCAGCTTTGGGACTAGCGGGACCAAAACCTACGAGCAGTACTTC. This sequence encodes CASSFGTSGTKTYEQYF.

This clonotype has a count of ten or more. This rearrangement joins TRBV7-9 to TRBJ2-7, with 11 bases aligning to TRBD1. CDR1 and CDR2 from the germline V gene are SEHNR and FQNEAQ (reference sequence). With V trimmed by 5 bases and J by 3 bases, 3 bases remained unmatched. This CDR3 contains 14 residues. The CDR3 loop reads CASSGQGANYEQYF. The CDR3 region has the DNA TGTGCCAGCAGCGGACAGGGGGCGAACTACGAGCAGTACTTC.

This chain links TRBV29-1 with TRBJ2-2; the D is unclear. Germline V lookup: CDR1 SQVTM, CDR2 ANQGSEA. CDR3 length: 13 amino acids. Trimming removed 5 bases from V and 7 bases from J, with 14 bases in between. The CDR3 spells CSVLQTQNGELFF. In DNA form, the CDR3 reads TGCAGCGTTCTTCAGACTCAGAACGGGGAGCTGTTTTTT.

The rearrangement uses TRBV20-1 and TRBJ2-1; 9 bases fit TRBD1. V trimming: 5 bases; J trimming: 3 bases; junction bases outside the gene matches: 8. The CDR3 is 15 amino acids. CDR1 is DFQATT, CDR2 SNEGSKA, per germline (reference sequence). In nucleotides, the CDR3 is TGCAGTGCTTCTACCGGGACAGGGTTCTACAATGAGCAGTTCTTC. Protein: CSASTGTGFYNEQFF.

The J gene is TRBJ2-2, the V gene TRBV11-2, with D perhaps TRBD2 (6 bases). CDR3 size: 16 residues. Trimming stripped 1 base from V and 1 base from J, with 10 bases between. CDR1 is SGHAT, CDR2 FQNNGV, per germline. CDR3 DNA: TGTGCCAGCAGCTTAGGGGGTAGCGGGAACACCGGGGAGCTGTTTTTT. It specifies CASSLGGSGNTGELFF.

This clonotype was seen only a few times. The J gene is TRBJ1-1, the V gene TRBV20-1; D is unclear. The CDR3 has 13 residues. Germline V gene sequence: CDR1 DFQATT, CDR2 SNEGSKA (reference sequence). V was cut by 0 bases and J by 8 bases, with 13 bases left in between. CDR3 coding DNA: TGCAGTGCTAGAGACGCAGGCCCCGGGGAAGCTTTCTTT. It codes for CSARDAGPGEAFF.

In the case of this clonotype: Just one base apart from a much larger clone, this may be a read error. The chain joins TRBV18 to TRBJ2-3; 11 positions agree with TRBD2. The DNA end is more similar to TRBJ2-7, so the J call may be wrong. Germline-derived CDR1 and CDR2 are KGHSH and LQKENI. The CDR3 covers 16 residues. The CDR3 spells CASSPSIAGGLGEQYF. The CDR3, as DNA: TGTGCCAGCTCACCGTCTATAGCGGGAGGGTTGGGTGAGCAGTACTTC.

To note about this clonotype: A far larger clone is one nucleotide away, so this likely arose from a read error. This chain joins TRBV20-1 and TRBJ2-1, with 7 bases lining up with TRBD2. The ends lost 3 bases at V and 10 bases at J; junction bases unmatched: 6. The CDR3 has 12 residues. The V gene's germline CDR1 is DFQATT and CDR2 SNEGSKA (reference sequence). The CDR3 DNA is TGCAGTGCTAGGGGGACTAACTACGAGCAGTTCTTC. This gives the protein CSARGTNYEQFF.

In nucleotides, the CDR3 is TGCAGCGTTCAGGGAATCGGGGTTGGTGAGCAGTTCTTC. Encoded protein: CSVQGIGVGEQFF. The rearrangement joins TRBV29-1 to TRBJ2-1; either TRBD1 or TRBD2 may fit D (5 bases each). Trimming took 5 bases from V and 9 from J, leaving 17 bases between them. The CDR3 covers 13 residues. CDR1 and CDR2 from the germline V gene are SQVTM and ANQGSEA.

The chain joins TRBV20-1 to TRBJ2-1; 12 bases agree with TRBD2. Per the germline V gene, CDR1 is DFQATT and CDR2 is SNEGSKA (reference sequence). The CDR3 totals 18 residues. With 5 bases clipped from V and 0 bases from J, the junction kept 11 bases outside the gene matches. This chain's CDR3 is CSAAGTSGLGSSYNEQFF. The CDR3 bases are TGCAGTGCTGCCGGGACTAGCGGGCTTGGGAGCTCCTACAATGAGCAGTTCTTC.

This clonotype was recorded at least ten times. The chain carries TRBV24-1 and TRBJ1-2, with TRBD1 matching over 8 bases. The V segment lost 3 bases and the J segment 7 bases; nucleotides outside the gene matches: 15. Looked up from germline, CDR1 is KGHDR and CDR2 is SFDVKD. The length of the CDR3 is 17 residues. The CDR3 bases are TGTGCCACCAGTGATCCTAAATCAGGGGGCAATTACGCTGGCTACACCTTC. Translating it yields CATSDPKSGGNYAGYTF.

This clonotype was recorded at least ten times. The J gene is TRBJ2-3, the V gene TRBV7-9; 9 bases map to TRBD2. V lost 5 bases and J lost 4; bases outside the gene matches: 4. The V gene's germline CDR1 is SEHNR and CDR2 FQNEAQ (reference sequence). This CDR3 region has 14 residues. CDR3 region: CASSPRTSADTQYF. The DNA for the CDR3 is TGTGCCAGCAGCCCTAGGACTAGCGCAGATACGCAGTATTTT.

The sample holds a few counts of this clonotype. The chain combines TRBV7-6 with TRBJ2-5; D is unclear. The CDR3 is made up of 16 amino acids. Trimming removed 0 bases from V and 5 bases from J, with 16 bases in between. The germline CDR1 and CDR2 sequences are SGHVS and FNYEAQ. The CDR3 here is CASSLAGGGYEETQYF. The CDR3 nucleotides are TGTGCCAGCAGCTTAGCGGGCGGTGGGTATGAGGAGACCCAGTACTTC. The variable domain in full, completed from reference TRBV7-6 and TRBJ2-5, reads GAGVSQSPRYKVTKRGQDVALRCDPISGHVSLYWYRQALGQGPEFLTYFNYEAQQDKSGLPNDRFSAERPEGSISTLTIQRTEQRDSAMYRCASSLAGGGYEETQYFGPGTRLLVL.

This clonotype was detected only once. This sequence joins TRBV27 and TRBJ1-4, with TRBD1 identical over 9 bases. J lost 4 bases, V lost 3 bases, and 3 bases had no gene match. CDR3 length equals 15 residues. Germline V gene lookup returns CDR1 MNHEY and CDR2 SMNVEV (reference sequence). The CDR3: CASSLADRGNEKLFF. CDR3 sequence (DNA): TGTGCCAGCAGTTTGGCGGACAGGGGTAATGAAAAACTGTTTTTT.

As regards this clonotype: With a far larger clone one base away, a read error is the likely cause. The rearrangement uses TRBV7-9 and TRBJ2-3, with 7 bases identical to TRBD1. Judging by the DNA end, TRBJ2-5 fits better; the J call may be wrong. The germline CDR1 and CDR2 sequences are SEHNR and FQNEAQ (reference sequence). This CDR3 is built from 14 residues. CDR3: CASSHQQGKEAQYF. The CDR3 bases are TGTGCCAGCAGCCACCAACAGGGGAAAGAGGCCCAGTACTTC.

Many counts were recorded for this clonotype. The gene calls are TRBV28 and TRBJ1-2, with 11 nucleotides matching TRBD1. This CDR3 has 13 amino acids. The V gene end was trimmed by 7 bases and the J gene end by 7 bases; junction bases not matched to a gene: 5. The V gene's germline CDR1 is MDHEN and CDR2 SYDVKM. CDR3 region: CASKDRGLTGYTF. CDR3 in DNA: TGTGCCAGCAAGGACAGGGGGCTTACTGGCTACACCTTC.

CDR3 sequence: CATSGGTDGNTIYF. Written as DNA, the CDR3 is TGTGCCACCAGCGGAGGGACAGACGGAAACACCATATATTTT. The chain recombines TRBV15 with TRBJ1-3; 7 nucleotides match TRBD1. Germline lookup yields CDR1 LNHNV and CDR2 YYDKDF (reference sequence). The CDR3 runs 14 residues. V lost 5 bases to trimming and J lost 4 bases; unmatched junction nucleotides: 5.

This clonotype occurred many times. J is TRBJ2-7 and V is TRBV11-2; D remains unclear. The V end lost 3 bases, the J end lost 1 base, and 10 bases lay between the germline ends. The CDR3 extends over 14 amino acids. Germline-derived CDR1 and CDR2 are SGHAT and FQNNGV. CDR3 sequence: CASSFDETSYEQYF. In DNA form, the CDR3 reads TGTGCCAGCAGCTTCGATGAGACTTCCTACGAGCAGTACTTC.

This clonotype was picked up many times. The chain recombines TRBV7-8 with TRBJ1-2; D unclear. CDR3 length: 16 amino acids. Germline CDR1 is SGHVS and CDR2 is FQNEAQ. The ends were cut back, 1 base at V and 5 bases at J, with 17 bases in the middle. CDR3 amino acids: CASSLGVTRRTYGYTF. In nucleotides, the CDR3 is TGTGCCAGCAGCTTAGGCGTCACAAGACGAACTTATGGCTACACCTTC.